Each of the 29 T cell receptor beta chains below was sequenced from the same sample in a study of blood T cell repertoires in COVID-19. Sequencing used immunoSEQ multiplex PCR; TCRdb keeps in-frame clones, though not all of them. This repertoire shows more than 150,000 clones, 94% found once; its top ten account for about 0.76%. The sequenced sample consisted of peripheral blood. Receptors were obtained from a man younger than 40 with COVID-19, enrolled during active disease.

In this sample, this clone turned up once. The chain uses TRBV27 and TRBJ2-5; tentatively, D is TRBD2 (5 bases). This CDR3 is built from 14 residues. Germline loops: CDR1 MNHEY, CDR2 SMNVEV (reference sequence). Trimming stripped 6 bases from V and 2 bases from J, with 13 bases between. The CDR3 reads CASSPMGRQETQYF. The CDR3 nucleotides read TGTGCCAGCAGCCCCATGGGGAGACAAGAGACCCAGTACTTC.

V and J are TRBV19 and TRBJ1-2, with TRBD1 matching 10 bases. The CDR3 has 16 amino acids. The germline CDR1 and CDR2 sequences are LNHDA and SQIVND (reference sequence). V trimming: 5 bases; J trimming: 1 base; junction bases outside the gene matches: 7. The CDR3, as DNA: TGTGCCAGTAGTTCCGAGGACAGGGGGTTTAACTATGGCTACACCTTC. It encodes CASSSEDRGFNYGYTF.

DNA for the CDR3: TGTGCCAGTAGTACCTCTAACAGGGGGCAGCCCCAGCATTTT. Its translation is CASSTSNRGQPQHF. The chain has TRBV19 and TRBJ1-5; 8 nucleotides match TRBD1. Germline trimming cut 4 bases from V and 7 bases from J; bases unmatched to any gene: 6. CDR1 and CDR2 from the germline V gene are LNHDA and SQIVND (reference sequence). The CDR3 extends over 14 amino acids.

The chain employs TRBV7-9 and TRBJ2-2; TRBD1 agrees at 11 bases. Trimming cost V 4 bases and J 0 bases; bases outside gene matches: 4. CDR1 and CDR2 from the germline V gene are SEHNR and FQNEAQ (reference sequence). The CDR3 consists of 17 residues. CDR3 in amino acids: CASSSRTGGPNTGELFF. The CDR3 nucleotides read TGTGCCAGCAGCTCCCGGACAGGGGGCCCGAACACCGGGGAGCTGTTTTTT. Full variable domain (missing parts from reference TRBV7-9 and TRBJ2-2): DTGVSQNPRHKITKRGQNVTFRCDPISEHNRLYWYRQTLGQGPEFLTYFQNEAQLEKSRLLSDRFSAERPKGSFSTLEIQRTEQGDSAMYLCASSSRTGGPNTGELFFGEGSRLTVL.

The rearrangement joins TRBV6-5 to TRBJ2-5; possible D gene TRBD1, 5 bases. The V end lost 6 bases, the J end lost 5 bases, and 19 bases lay between the germline ends. CDR1 MNHEY and CDR2 SVGAGI come from the germline V gene. The CDR3 has 15 amino acids. The CDR3 spells CASRLGQAFMETQYF. The DNA for the CDR3 is TGTGCCAGCAGACTCGGACAAGCTTTCATGGAGACCCAGTACTTC.

The genes are TRBV19 and TRBJ2-7; maybe TRBD2 (6 bases). Trimming shortened V by 5 bases and J by 2 bases, and 16 bases separated the two germline ends. There are 15 residues in the CDR3. Per germline, CDR1 LNHDA and CDR2 SQIVND (reference sequence). The CDR3 DNA reads TGTGCCAGTAGTGAGAGGGCAGGAGGGCCCTACGAGCAGTACTTC. Amino acid sequence: CASSERAGGPYEQYF.

The rearrangement uses TRBV7-6 and TRBJ2-5; the match to TRBD1 covers 7 bases. The germline V gene encodes CDR1 SGHVS and CDR2 FNYEAQ. The trim removed 5 bases at V and 3 bases at J, leaving 9 bases unmatched. The CDR3 sequence is 15 residues long. The CDR3 reads CASSRDSQSKETQYF. CDR3 DNA sequence: TGTGCCAGCAGCCGGGACAGTCAATCCAAAGAGACCCAGTACTTC.

This clone showed up just once. This chain uses TRBV7-2 with TRBJ1-2, with D unresolved. The V end lost 0 bases, the J end lost 4 bases, and 12 bases lay between the germline ends. Germline CDR1 SGHTA, CDR2 FQGNSA. The CDR3 contains 15 residues. The CDR3 protein is CASSLARVWVYGYTF. For the CDR3, the DNA is TGTGCCAGCAGCTTAGCCCGGGTTTGGGTCTATGGCTACACCTTC.

The rearrangement joins TRBV19 to TRBJ1-5, with D possibly TRBD1 on 5 matching bases. Germline V CDR1 and CDR2: LNHDA, SQIVND (reference sequence). The germline V and J ends were trimmed by 2 bases and 2 bases, with 10 bases remaining between them. The CDR3 is 15 residues long. CDR3 sequence: CASSIQGVRNQPQHF. The CDR3 DNA is TGTGCCAGTAGTATACAAGGGGTTCGCAATCAGCCCCAGCATTTT.

This chain uses TRBV5-1 with TRBJ2-5; 9 nucleotides line up with TRBD1. The V gene's germline CDR1 is SGHRS and CDR2 YFSETQ. The CDR3 spans 14 residues. J was trimmed by 5 bases and V by 3 bases; bases with no gene match: 5. CDR3 region: CASSSGDRVETQYF. The CDR3 nucleotides read TGCGCCAGCAGCTCGGGGGACAGGGTGGAGACCCAGTACTTC.

With respect to this clone: One end of the junction is discordant with germline, which a read error may explain. V gene TRBV9 combines with J gene TRBJ1-2; D unresolved. Germline V lookup: CDR1 SGDLS, CDR2 YYNGEE. This CDR3 spans 13 amino acids. DNA of the CDR3: TGTGCCAGCAGCCGCGGAGAAATTCCAATCCCCAGCTTC. It specifies CASSRGEIPIPSF.

The V call is TRBV18, the J call TRBJ2-5; D possibly corresponds to TRBD2 (6 bases). Trimming took 2 bases from V and 2 from J, leaving 9 bases between them. The CDR3 loop spans 14 amino acids. Germline CDR1 reads KGHSH; CDR2 reads LQKENI. In DNA form, the CDR3 reads TGTGCCAGCTCACCAGGGGGGACGCAAGAGACCCAGTACTTC. Translation gives CASSPGGTQETQYF.

The chain joins TRBV2 to TRBJ1-1; the D gene is possibly TRBD1 (6 bases). Germline V gene sequence: CDR1 SNHLY, CDR2 FYNNEI. Trimming pared 10 bases from V and 0 bases from J, leaving 21 bases between. The CDR3 extends over 16 amino acids. The CDR3 protein is CAIHGRTDHMNTEAFF. The CDR3 DNA is TGTGCCATCCACGGCAGGACAGACCATATGAACACTGAAGCTTTCTTT.

This rearrangement joins TRBV10-2 to TRBJ2-7, with 10 bases fitting TRBD2. The CDR3 runs 14 residues. Trimming at V came to 7 bases and at J to 0 bases, leaving 3 bases not matched to a gene. CDR1 is WSHSY and CDR2 is SAAADI in the germline V gene. This CDR3 reads CASTASGGSYEQYF. The CDR3 coding sequence is TGCGCCAGCACGGCTAGCGGGGGCTCCTACGAGCAGTACTTC.

This chain joins TRBV6-5 and TRBJ1-5; TRBD1 might be the D (6 bases). The CDR3 has 14 residues. CDR1 MNHEY and CDR2 SVGAGI come from the germline V gene. The germline V and J ends were trimmed by 5 bases and 5 bases, with 13 bases remaining between them. The CDR3 nucleotides read TGTGCCAGCAGTAACAGGGAGGGCGATCAGCCCCAGCATTTT. This gives the protein CASSNREGDQPQHF.

The chain couples TRBV6-5 to TRBJ1-2; D might be TRBD1 (6 bases). The length of the CDR3 is 15 residues. Looked up from germline, CDR1 is MNHEY and CDR2 is SVGAGI. V dropped 3 bases and J dropped 6 bases, with 17 bases sitting between them. CDR3 sequence: CASSYGGGGGNGYTF. The CDR3 coding sequence is TGTGCCAGCAGTTATGGCGGGGGCGGCGGTAATGGCTACACCTTC.

The rearrangement joins TRBV9 to TRBJ2-2; tentative D call: TRBD2 (6 bases). Deletions cut 4 bases from V and 0 bases from J, with 13 bases between. This CDR3 region has 16 residues. CDR1 and CDR2 from the germline V gene are SGDLS and YYNGEE. CDR3 loop: CASSPRGLSNTGELFF. Here the CDR3 DNA reads TGTGCCAGCAGCCCCCGGGGACTTTCGAACACCGGGGAGCTGTTTTTT.

V usage is TRBV4-1 and J usage is TRBJ1-1; D is unresolved. The CDR3 sequence is 15 residues long. Germline CDR1 is MGHRA and CDR2 is YSYEKL. The V and J ends lost 4 bases and 1 base respectively, with 13 bases between them. The CDR3 reads CASSRAARGNTEAFF. The DNA for the CDR3 is TGCGCCAGCAGCCGAGCTGCGCGGGGGAACACTGAAGCTTTCTTT.

The rearrangement links TRBV5-1 to TRBJ1-6; D may be TRBD1 (6 bases). Germline V CDR1 and CDR2: SGHRS, YFSETQ. The ends were cut back, 4 bases at V and 10 bases at J, with 18 bases in the middle. This CDR3 has 15 amino acids. The chain's CDR3 is CASSQTGSMSSPLHF. CDR3 in DNA: TGCGCCAGCAGCCAGACAGGTAGTATGAGCTCACCCCTCCACTTT. Variable domain in full (rest from reference TRBV5-1 and TRBJ1-6): KAGVTQTPRYLIKTRGQQVTLSCSPISGHRSVSWYQQTPGQGLQFLFEYFSETQRNKGNFPGRFSGRQFSNSRSEMNVSTLELGDSALYLCASSQTGSMSSPLHFGNGTRLTVT.

This chain joins TRBV25-1 and TRBJ1-1; 10 bases fit TRBD1. CDR3 length equals 15 residues. The J segment lost 0 bases and the V segment lost 2 bases, leaving 0 bases of the junction unmatched. CDR1 and CDR2 (germline): MGHDK, SYGVNS. The CDR3 protein is CASSEGTGVNTEAFF. The CDR3 nucleotides are TGTGCCAGCAGTGAAGGGACAGGGGTGAACACTGAAGCTTTCTTT. The full variable domain, with the rest looked up from reference TRBV25-1 and TRBJ1-1, is EADIYQTPRYLVIGTGKKITLECSQTMGHDKMYWYQQDPGMELHLIHYSYGVNSTEKGDLSSESTVSRIRTEHFPLTLESARPSHTSQYLCASSEGTGVNTEAFFGQGTRLTVV.

This chain connects TRBV18 to TRBJ1-1; no reliable D call. The germline V gene has CDR1 KGHSH and CDR2 LQKENI. This CDR3 is built from 14 residues. The V gene lost 0 bases and the J gene lost 0 bases, with 5 bases spanning the gap. The CDR3 loop reads CASSPPLVNTEAFF. Written as DNA, the CDR3 is TGTGCCAGCTCACCACCCCTCGTGAACACTGAAGCTTTCTTT.

The CDR3 is CASSQEGTGRNQPQHF. CDR3 bases: TGTGCCAGCAGCCAAGAAGGGACAGGGAGGAATCAGCCCCAGCATTTT. This rearrangement joins TRBV4-2 to TRBJ1-5, with 9 positions matching TRBD1. This CDR3 has 16 residues. V shed 0 bases and J 4 bases; nucleotides not matched to a gene: 4. Germline CDR1 and CDR2: LGHNA and YNFKEQ.

The chain carries TRBV27 and TRBJ1-5, with 8 bases identical to TRBD1. The V gene end was trimmed by 5 bases and the J gene end by 4 bases; junction bases not matched to a gene: 7. The germline CDR1 and CDR2 sequences are MNHEY and SMNVEV (reference sequence). The CDR3 contains 15 residues. Written as DNA, the CDR3 is TGTGCCAGCAGTCTCGGACAGGGCCCTAATCAGCCCCAGCATTTT. Translated: CASSLGQGPNQPQHF.

The chain has TRBV11-1 and TRBJ2-5; maybe TRBD1 (6 bases). Trimming took 1 base from V and 1 from J, leaving 10 bases between them. This CDR3 has 15 residues. CDR1 and CDR2 from the germline V gene are SGHAT and FQDESV (reference sequence). This chain's CDR3 is CASSLGGRGQETQYF. DNA for the CDR3: TGTGCCAGCAGCTTAGGTGGCAGGGGCCAAGAGACCCAGTACTTC.

This chain uses TRBV10-1 with TRBJ2-1; 7 positions match TRBD1. The CDR3 is 18 residues long. J was trimmed by 1 base and V by 8 bases; bases with no gene match: 17. CDR1 is WNHNN, CDR2 SYGVQD, per germline (reference sequence). CDR3 sequence reads: CASAAALTGPPSYNEQFF. DNA for the CDR3: TGCGCCAGCGCCGCGGCCTTGACAGGGCCACCTTCCTACAATGAGCAGTTCTTC.

The V and J genes are TRBV27 and TRBJ2-7; 15 nucleotides agree with TRBD2. With 2 bases clipped from V and 7 bases from J, the junction kept 3 bases outside the gene matches. CDR3 length equals 15 residues. In germline, CDR1 is MNHEY, CDR2 SMNVEV (reference sequence). The CDR3 reads CASSLGTSGGSEQYF. The CDR3, as DNA: TGTGCCAGCAGTTTAGGGACTAGCGGGGGGTCAGAGCAGTACTTC.

This clone qualifies as medium-sized. The chain employs TRBV6-5 and TRBJ2-2, with TRBD1 identical over 7 bases. The V gene end was trimmed by 8 bases and the J gene end by 2 bases; junction bases not matched to a gene: 8. This CDR3 is 15 amino acids long. The V gene's germline CDR1 is MNHEY and CDR2 SVGAGI. The CDR3 bases are TGTGCCAGCGAGAGGACAGGAGAAAACACCGGGGAGCTGTTTTTT. Amino acids: CASERTGENTGELFF.

This clone was recorded only once. The chain combines TRBV15 with TRBJ2-3; D perhaps matches TRBD2 (7 bases). The CDR3 sequence is 16 residues long. The V and J ends lost 3 bases and 1 base respectively, with 14 bases between them. In germline, CDR1 is LNHNV, CDR2 YYDKDF (reference sequence). The CDR3 sequence: CATSRDRGAGTDTQYF. The CDR3 DNA is TGTGCCACCAGCAGGGACCGGGGGGCTGGCACAGATACGCAGTATTTT.

The V and J genes are TRBV11-2 and TRBJ1-2, with D tentatively TRBD1 (5 bases). The germline V and J ends were trimmed by 5 bases and 6 bases, with 13 bases remaining between them. The CDR3 is 13 amino acids. Germline V gene sequence: CDR1 SGHAT, CDR2 FQNNGV. The CDR3 is CASSPRGENGYTF. CDR3 DNA sequence: TGTGCCAGCAGCCCTCGGGGGGAAAATGGCTACACCTTC.